This T cell receptor (beta chain) emerged from a study of OX40 agonist ivuxolimab in advanced cancers. Some clones are missing from TCRdb's copy, which holds only in-frame ones; the method was immunoSEQ multiplex PCR. The data hold about 36,000 clones, with 70% to 90% observed a single time. The CDR3 runs 14 residues. Between the trimmed V and J ends, which lost 2 bases and 0 bases, there was a span of 7 bases. Germline CDR1 reads MNHNY; CDR2 reads SVGAGI (reference sequence). The sequenced sample was CD4+ or CD8+ T cells sorted from blood, obtained in a trial of the OX40 agonist ivuxolimab. The chain recombines TRBV6-6 with TRBJ1-1, with D hard to call. The sequence came from an adult with an advanced solid tumor such as melanoma, head and neck, liver or kidney cancer. The chain's CDR3 is CASSYTGLNTEAFF. The CDR3 bases are TGTGCCAGCAGTTACACCGGGCTGAACACTGAAGCTTTCTTT.